Many counts were recorded for the clone carrying this TCR beta chain. A read error may produce the germline difference seen at one junction end. Patients affected by ophthalmopathy presented a Clinical Activity Score of at least 3, a NOSPECS grade of at least 4, and disease duration below 3 months. Diagnosis relied on clinical symptoms, serum thyroxine and TRAb, thyroid ultrasound and orbital computed tomography. The investigators amplified TCR beta CDR3 regions from RNA transcripts. A set of HTBI primers served as the primers for a first-round RT-PCR of the TCR CDR3. Via MiXCR, TCRdb re-called the multiplex PCR reads, giving one row per CDR3 protein. The table shows around 520,000 distinct CDR3 sequences, with approximately 24% occurring only once. This record belongs to a study of T cells in Graves' hyperthyroidism and ophthalmopathy. The CDR3 has 16 amino acids.

Sample: blood. This clonotype was obtained from a woman aged 25 to 45 with Graves' ophthalmopathy. The chain employs TRBV12-3 or TRBV12-4 and TRBJ2-2; maybe TRBD1 (5 bases). CDR3 DNA: TGTGCCAGCGGTTTAAACCAGGGTTTTGAAACCGGGGAGCTGTTTTTT. The encoded protein is CASGLNQGFETGELFF.